This TCR beta chain was retrieved from a study of OX40 agonist ivuxolimab in advanced cancers. General study points: At 0.1 to 3.0 mg/kg, CD4+ and CD8+ blood T cells expanded clonally by week 6.

The investigators sampled blood at baseline, at cycle 4 day 1, and at cycle 7 day 1. Sequencing used immunoSEQ multiplex PCR; TCRdb keeps in-frame clones, though not all of them. This sample has 70,000 or so clones, with just over 85% found just once. CDR3 length: 12 amino acids. Germline CDR1 and CDR2: SGHTA and FQGTGA. V was cut by 2 bases and J by 4 bases, with 5 bases left in between. Of note for this clone: Its specificity is not known.

This sample comprised CD4+ or CD8+ T cells sorted from blood, obtained in a trial of the OX40 agonist ivuxolimab. The chain couples TRBV7-3 to TRBJ2-5; D not resolved. The receptor was derived from an adult with an advanced solid tumor such as melanoma, head and neck, liver or kidney cancer. The CDR3 coding sequence is TGTGCCAGCAGCTTAGTTCCAGAGACCCAGTACTTC. Protein product: CASSLVPETQYF.